The clone carrying this T cell receptor beta chain was seen more than once but under ten times. Its antigen is as yet unknown. This specimen comes from a study of CD8 T cells in ankylosing spondylitis. Study results and limitations: Researchers report that disease-linked clones proved CD8+ and relatively rare in peripheral blood.

The V gene end was trimmed by 5 bases and the J gene end by 4 bases; junction bases not matched to a gene: 12. Per germline, CDR1 SGHAT and CDR2 FQNNGV. The CDR3 covers 16 residues. TCRdb reprocessed the 5' RACE reads via MiXCR and lists one record per CDR3 protein. The sample records 160,000 or so distinct CDR3 sequences, 9.5% to 10% being singletons. The chain recombines TRBV11-2 with TRBJ2-7, with 9 bases aligning to TRBD1. The sample comprised blood, either unsorted or a sorted T cell fraction (not recorded which). The receptor comes from a female donor with ankylosing spondylitis or in good health (not recorded which). CDR3 nucleotides: TGTGCCAGCAGCCCCGACCCGGGACAGGGAAGATACGAGCAGTACTTC. Its translation: CASSPDPGQGRYEQYF.